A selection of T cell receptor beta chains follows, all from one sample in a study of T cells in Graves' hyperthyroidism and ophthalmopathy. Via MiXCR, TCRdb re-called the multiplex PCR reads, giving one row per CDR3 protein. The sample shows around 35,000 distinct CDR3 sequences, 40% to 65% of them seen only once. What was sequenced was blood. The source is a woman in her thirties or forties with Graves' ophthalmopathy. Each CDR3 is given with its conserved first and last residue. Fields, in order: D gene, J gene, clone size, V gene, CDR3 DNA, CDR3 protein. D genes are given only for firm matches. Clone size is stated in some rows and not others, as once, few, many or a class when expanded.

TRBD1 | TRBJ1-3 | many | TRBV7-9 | TGTGCCAGCAGCTTATCCACAGGGGCGTCAAACACCATATATTTT | CASSLSTGASNTIYF
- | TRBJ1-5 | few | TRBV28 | TGTGCCAGCAGTTTTTCACAGCTCCAAGAGACCCAGCATTTT | CASSFSQLQETQHF
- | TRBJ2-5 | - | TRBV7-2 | TGTGCCAGCAGCAGCTTAGGGGAGACCCAGTACTTC | CASSSLGETQYF
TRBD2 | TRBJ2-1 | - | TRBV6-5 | TGTGCCAGCAGTTACTGGCGAGTTGCTGGGGGAGGGCATGAGCAGTTCTTC | CASSYWRVAGGGHEQFF
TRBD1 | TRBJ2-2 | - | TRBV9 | TGTGCCAGCAGTTTCGACAGGGGGTTAGGCACCGGGGAGCTGTTTTTT | CASSFDRGLGTGELFF
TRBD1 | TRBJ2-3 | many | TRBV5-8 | TGTGCCAGCAGCCCACCGGGACAGGGATTCGGTACGCAGTATTTT | CASSPPGQGFGTQYF
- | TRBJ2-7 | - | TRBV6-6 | TGTGCCAGCAGTTTGGGGAGAGAGTCCTACAAGGAGCAGTACTTC | CASSLGRESYKEQYF
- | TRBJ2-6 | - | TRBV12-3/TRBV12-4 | TGTGCCAGCACAGGGAGCGGGGCCAACGTCCTGACTTTC | CASTGSGANVLTF
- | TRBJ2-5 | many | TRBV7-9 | TGTGCCAGCAGCTCCTCACTAGAGGGGGTACAAGAGACCCAGTACTTC | CASSSSLEGVQETQYF
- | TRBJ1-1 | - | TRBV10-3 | TGTGCCATCAGTGAGAGGGTGGGCACTGAAGCTTTCTTT | CAISERVGTEAFF
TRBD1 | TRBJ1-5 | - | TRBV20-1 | TGCAGTGCTAGAGGACAGGGGTATGAGACCCAGCATTTT | CSARGQGYETQHF
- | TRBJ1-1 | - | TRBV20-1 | TGCAGTGCTACGGGGGATGGGGGTAGAAACACTGAAGCTTTCTTT | CSATGDGGRNTEAFF
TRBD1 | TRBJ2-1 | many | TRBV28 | TGTGCCAGCAGTTTTGGGACAGGGGTTTCTGAGCAGTTCTTC | CASSFGTGVSEQFF
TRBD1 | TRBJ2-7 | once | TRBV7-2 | TGTGCCAGCAGCCGCCCCGGGACAGGGCGATACGAGCAGTACTTC | CASSRPGTGRYEQYF
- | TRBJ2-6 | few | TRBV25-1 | TGTGCCAGCGTGTCGGGAATCGGATCTGGGGCCAACGTCCTGACTTTC | CASVSGIGSGANVLTF
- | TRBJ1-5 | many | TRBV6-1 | TGTGCCAGCAGTGAAATGGCCGGAGGAGGCCCCAATCAGCCCCAGCATTTT | CASSEMAGGGPNQPQHF
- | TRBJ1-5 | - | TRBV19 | TGTGCCAGTAGTATAGACCTGACAGCCCCTCAGCCCCAGCATTTT | CASSIDLTAPQPQHF
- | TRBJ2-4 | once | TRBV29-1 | TGCGGCGTTATGGGGCAAACCAAAAACATTCAGTACTTC | CGVMGQTKNIQYF
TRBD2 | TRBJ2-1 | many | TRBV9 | TGTGCCAGCAGCGCGAGCGGGAGAGGCGGAGAGCAGTTCTTC | CASSASGRGGEQFF
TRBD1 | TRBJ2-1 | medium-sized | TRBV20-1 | TGCAGTGCTAGGGGCCAGGGGGCAATCGATGAGCAGTTCTTC | CSARGQGAIDEQFF
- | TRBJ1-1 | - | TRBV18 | TGTGCCAGCTCACCACTCGGCGGCAAGCGATACCGCATGAACACTGAAGCTTTCTTT | CASSPLGGKRYRMNTEAFF
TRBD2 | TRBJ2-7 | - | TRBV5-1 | TGCGCCAGCAGGGAGACAGCGGGGGACTGCGAGCAGTACTTC | CASRETAGDCEQYF
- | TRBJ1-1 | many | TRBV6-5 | TGTGCCAGCAGGGCTCCTGGGGCGGGGAACACTGAAGCTTTCTTT | CASRAPGAGNTEAFF
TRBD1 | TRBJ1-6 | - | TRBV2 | TGTGCCAGCAGGACAGGGTCCTATAATTCACCCCTCCACTTT | CASRTGSYNSPLHF
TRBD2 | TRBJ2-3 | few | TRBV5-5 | TGTGCCAGCAGCTTTCTTAGCGGGATACATGAGCAGTATTTT | CASSFLSGIHEQYF
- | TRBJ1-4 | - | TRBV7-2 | TGTGCCAGCAGCCCCCGACAGGCTAATGAAAAACTGTTTTTT | CASSPRQANEKLFF
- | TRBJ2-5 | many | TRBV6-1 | TGTGCCAGCAGTGAAACGCAGTCTCAAGAGACCCAGTACTTC | CASSETQSQETQYF
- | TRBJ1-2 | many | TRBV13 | TGTGCCAGCAGCTCCGGACCTTTAGGTGGCTACACCTTC | CASSSGPLGGYTF
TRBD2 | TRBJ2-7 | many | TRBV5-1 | TGCGCCAGCAGCTTTACTAGCGTAACCTACGAGCAGTACTTC | CASSFTSVTYEQYF
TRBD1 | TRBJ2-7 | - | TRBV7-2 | TGTGCCAGCAGCTTAGCTGGGACAGGGGGGCCCTACGAGCAGTACTTC | CASSLAGTGGPYEQYF
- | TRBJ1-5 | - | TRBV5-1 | TGCGCCATAACCGATACAGGCCCCCAGCATTTT | CAITDTGPQHF
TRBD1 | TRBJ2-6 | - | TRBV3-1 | TGTGCCAGCGGCCGACAGGGGGCGACTGGGGCCAACGTCCTGACTTTC | CASGRQGATGANVLTF
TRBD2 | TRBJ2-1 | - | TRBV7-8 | TGTGCCAGCAGCTCCACTAGCGGCCACAATGAGCAGTTCTTC | CASSSTSGHNEQFF
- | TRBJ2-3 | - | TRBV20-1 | TGCAGTGCTAATTTGCCGGGTAACACAGATACGCAGTATTTT | CSANLPGNTDTQYF
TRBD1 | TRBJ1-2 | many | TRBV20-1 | TGCAGTGCTAGGGATGTGGACAGGGGCCCTTATGGCTACACCTTC | CSARDVDRGPYGYTF
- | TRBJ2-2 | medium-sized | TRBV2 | TGTGCCAGCAGTACCCAAGGACAGCTCACCGGGGAGCTGTTTTTT | CASSTQGQLTGELFF
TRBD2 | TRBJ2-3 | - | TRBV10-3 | TGTGCCATCAGTGAAACCGGGACTAGCGGGGGAGATACGCAGTATTTT | CAISETGTSGGDTQYF
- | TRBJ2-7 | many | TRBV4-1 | TGCGCCAGCAGCCAAGATTGGTACGAGCAGTACTTC | CASSQDWYEQYF
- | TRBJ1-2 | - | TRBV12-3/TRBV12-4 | TGTGCCAGCAGTTTGGGCGATAACACCGGGGACTATGGCTACACCTTC | CASSLGDNTGDYGYTF